Below, 27 T cell receptor beta chains from the same sample are listed, as sequenced in a study of T cell responses to AZD1222 COVID-19 vaccine. TCRdb keeps only in-frame clones here, not all; method: immunoSEQ multiplex PCR. The table shows over 75,000 clones, with roughly nine tenths occurring only once. The specimen was peripheral blood, collected on day 0 of AZD1222 vaccination. These receptors came from an adult in good health.

This chain connects TRBV24-1 to TRBJ2-1, with D perhaps assigned TRBD1 or TRBD2 (5 bases each). With 3 bases removed from V and 7 bases from J, the gap between germline ends came to 18 bases. Germline CDR1 reads KGHDR; CDR2 reads SFDVKD. The CDR3 sequence is 16 residues long. The CDR3 is CATSDQTRSGGNEQFF. In DNA form, the CDR3 reads TGTGCCACCAGTGATCAAACTAGAAGTGGGGGAAATGAGCAGTTCTTC.

The chain couples TRBV19 to TRBJ2-1; the D is unclear. The V gene's germline CDR1 is LNHDA and CDR2 SQIVND (reference sequence). V was cut by 1 base and J by 4 bases, with 5 bases left in between. There are 13 residues in the CDR3. The CDR3 is CASSIGFYNEQFF. CDR3 nucleotides: TGTGCCAGTAGTATAGGGTTTTACAATGAGCAGTTCTTC.

V is TRBV5-6 and J is TRBJ2-5; 7 bases fit TRBD2. From germline, CDR1 is SGHDT and CDR2 YYEEEE. The CDR3 is made up of 15 amino acids. The trim removed 4 bases at V and 3 bases at J, leaving 9 bases unmatched. This CDR3 reads CASSPLGEGEETQYF. In nucleotides, the CDR3 is TGTGCCAGCAGCCCCTTGGGGGAGGGAGAAGAGACCCAGTACTTC.

This clone was picked up one time. The rearrangement links TRBV7-2 to TRBJ2-1; D remains ambiguous. This CDR3 region has 12 residues. V dropped 6 bases and J dropped 8 bases, with 11 bases sitting between them. Germline values: CDR1 SGHTA, CDR2 FQGNSA. In nucleotides, the CDR3 is TGTGCCAGCAGTCGCCTAAATGATGAGCAGTTCTTC. As protein: CASSRLNDEQFF.

The chain recombines TRBV20-1 with TRBJ2-7; TRBD2 aligns across 10 bases. The CDR3 length is 15 residues. CDR1 and CDR2 (germline): DFQATT, SNEGSKA (reference sequence). Trimming cost V 3 bases and J 0 bases; bases outside gene matches: 5. The CDR3, as DNA: TGCAGTGCTAGTCGACTAGCGGGTAGCTCCTACGAGCAGTACTTC. It codes for CSASRLAGSSYEQYF.

The chain uses TRBV15 and TRBJ2-4; 10 nucleotides align to TRBD1. The germline gives CDR1 LNHNV, CDR2 YYDKDF (reference sequence). The CDR3 covers 16 residues. Trimming at V came to 0 bases and at J to 6 bases, leaving 5 bases not matched to a gene. The CDR3 reads CATSRDDRGRINIQYF. DNA for the CDR3: TGTGCCACCAGCAGAGATGACAGGGGGCGGATAAACATTCAGTACTTC.

The rearrangement joins TRBV5-4 to TRBJ2-1, with TRBD2 identical over 7 bases. Germline CDR1 is SGHNT and CDR2 is YYREEE (reference sequence). The CDR3 length is 14 residues. J was trimmed by 4 bases and V by 10 bases; bases with no gene match: 11. CDR3 sequence: CALRREGGYNEQFF. Here the CDR3 DNA reads TGTGCCCTCCGTAGGGAGGGCGGATACAATGAGCAGTTCTTC.

This CDR3 reads CASSPGFTAMTDTQYF. CDR3 coding DNA: TGTGCCAGCAGCCCCGGGTTCACGGCAATGACAGATACGCAGTATTTT. The V call is TRBV5-5, the J call TRBJ2-3, with D unresolved. This CDR3 region has 16 residues. Trimming left V 4 bases short and J 3 bases short, with 18 bases between. Germline CDR1 reads SGHKS; CDR2 reads YYEKEE (reference sequence).

The chain uses TRBV7-2 and TRBJ2-7, with unresolved D. The CDR3 has 15 residues. The V and J ends lost 1 base and 6 bases respectively, with 16 bases between them. CDR1 SGHTA and CDR2 FQGNSA come from the germline V gene. CDR3 sequence (DNA): TGTGCCAGCAGCTTAGGTCTCAGTCGTGGTTCCGAGCAGTACTTC. Translated, it gives CASSLGLSRGSEQYF.

This rearrangement joins TRBV19 to TRBJ2-2; 7 bases are a match to TRBD2. This CDR3 is 16 amino acids long. Germline V CDR1 and CDR2: LNHDA, SQIVND (reference sequence). V trimming: 5 bases; J trimming: 3 bases; junction bases outside the gene matches: 9. Written as DNA, the CDR3 is TGTGCCAGTAGTCCTAGAGTAGCGGGCCACACCGGGGAGCTGTTTTTT. As protein: CASSPRVAGHTGELFF.

The chain joins TRBV7-2 to TRBJ1-2; no definite D call. V gave up 5 bases and J gave up 0 bases, with 13 bases separating them. The CDR3 extends over 15 amino acids. Per germline, CDR1 SGHTA and CDR2 FQGNSA. DNA for the CDR3: TGTGCCAGCAGCATCCGACTGGGAGCTAACTATGGCTACACCTTC. This codes for CASSIRLGANYGYTF. Full variable domain (rest looked up from reference TRBV7-2 and TRBJ1-2): GAGVSQSPSNKVTEKGKDVELRCDPISGHTALYWYRQSLGQGLEFLIYFQGNSAPDKSGLPSDRFSAERTGGSVSTLTIQRTQQEDSAVYLCASSIRLGANYGYTFGSGTRLTVV.

This clone was seen only once. This chain's CDR3 is CASSKGGESEKLFF. DNA of the CDR3: TGTGCCAGCTCCAAGGGGGGAGAGAGTGAAAAACTGTTTTTT. The J gene is TRBJ1-4, the V gene TRBV27; possibly TRBD1 for D (6 bases). This CDR3 is 14 amino acids long. Germline V gene lookup returns CDR1 MNHEY and CDR2 SMNVEV (reference sequence). V was shortened by 8 bases and J by 7 bases, with 17 bases between the two germline ends.

The J gene is TRBJ2-5, the V gene TRBV5-1; 12 nucleotides agree with TRBD2. Germline V CDR1 and CDR2: SGHRS, YFSETQ. The CDR3 runs to 15 residues. The J segment lost 4 bases and the V segment lost 4 bases, leaving 5 bases of the junction unmatched. In DNA form, the CDR3 reads TGCGCCAGCAGCCAGCCGGGACTAGCGGGAGAGACCCAGTACTTC. This gives the protein CASSQPGLAGETQYF.

The chain recombines TRBV12-3 or TRBV12-4 with TRBJ2-7; no clear D. The CDR3 extends over 12 amino acids. Trimming removed 2 bases at V and 1 base at J, with 3 bases between. CDR3 region: CASSLISYEQYF. CDR3 bases: TGTGCCAGCAGTTTAATTTCCTACGAGCAGTACTTC.

This clone is a singleton in its sample. For the CDR3, the DNA is TGTGCCAGCAGATCCTCAGGGGGCGCTGGCACTGAAGCTTTCTTT. Translating gives CASRSSGGAGTEAFF. The chain employs TRBV28 and TRBJ1-1, with TRBD1 matching 8 bases. Germline CDR1 reads MDHEN; CDR2 reads SYDVKM. The CDR3 sequence is 15 residues long. The V and J ends lost 6 bases and 4 bases, in that order; junction bases with no gene match: 10.

This chain uses TRBV27 with TRBJ1-6; weak D call: TRBD1 (5 bases). Trimming stripped 7 bases from V and 8 bases from J, with 18 bases between. This CDR3 contains 15 residues. Germline-derived CDR1 and CDR2 are MNHEY and SMNVEV (reference sequence). DNA of the CDR3: TGTGCCAGCAAGGGTTCTGGGCAGGGTTATTCACCCCTCCACTTT. This sequence encodes CASKGSGQGYSPLHF.

The V gene is TRBV19, the J gene TRBJ1-4, with D tentatively TRBD1 (6 bases). The germline V and J ends were trimmed by 5 bases and 7 bases, with 14 bases remaining between them. The CDR3 runs to 14 residues. Per the germline V gene, CDR1 is LNHDA and CDR2 is SQIVND (reference sequence). The CDR3 spells CASSEGTRSEKLFF. CDR3 coding DNA: TGTGCCAGTAGTGAAGGGACAAGGAGTGAAAAACTGTTTTTT.

This clone was observed once. V is TRBV18 and J is TRBJ2-7; TRBD1 matches 7 bases. CDR3 length: 14 residues. The V gene end was trimmed by 4 bases and the J gene end by 2 bases; junction bases not matched to a gene: 5. CDR1 KGHSH and CDR2 LQKENI come from the germline V gene. In nucleotides, the CDR3 is TGTGCCAGCTCACTAAACAGGGGCACCTACGAGCAGTACTTC. It encodes CASSLNRGTYEQYF. The entire variable domain, with the rest obtained from reference TRBV18 and TRBJ2-7, is as follows: NAGVMQNPRHLVRRRGQEARLRCSPMKGHSHVYWYRQLPEEGLKFMVYLQKENIIDESGMPKERFSAEFPKEGPSILRIQQVVRGDSAAYFCASSLNRGTYEQYFGPGTRLTVT.

V usage is TRBV6-6 and J usage is TRBJ2-7; TRBD1 or TRBD2 may be the D gene (6 bases each). Per germline, CDR1 MNHNY and CDR2 SVGAGI (reference sequence). V gave up 10 bases and J gave up 5 bases, with 15 bases separating them. The CDR3 spans 12 residues. CDR3: CATWGARDEQYF. CDR3 bases: TGTGCCACGTGGGGGGCGCGGGACGAGCAGTACTTC.

This clone was seen a single time. V is TRBV19 and J is TRBJ1-4; 7 nucleotides align to TRBD1. CDR3 length: 15 amino acids. Germline V gene data show CDR1 as LNHDA and CDR2 as SQIVND (reference sequence). V was pared by 5 bases and J by 8 bases, with 11 bases of the junction left unmatched. CDR3 sequence reads: CASSSPPGGGEKLFF. The DNA for the CDR3 is TGTGCCAGTAGTTCCCCTCCAGGGGGAGGCGAAAAACTGTTTTTT.

The V gene is TRBV18, the J gene TRBJ2-1, with D tentatively TRBD2 (5 bases). Germline V gives CDR1 KGHSH, CDR2 LQKENI. V was pared by 4 bases and J by 5 bases, with 9 bases between. The CDR3 spans 13 residues. The CDR3: CASSLGLDNEQFF. CDR3 DNA sequence: TGTGCCAGCTCACTAGGACTGGACAATGAGCAGTTCTTC.

This chain links TRBV3-1 (or the pseudogene TRBV3-2) with TRBJ2-7, with 8 bases aligning to TRBD1. Trimming took 4 bases from V and 1 from J; bases not matched to a gene: 6. Germline V gene lookup returns CDR1 LGHDT and CDR2 YNNKEL (reference sequence). There are 15 residues in the CDR3. The CDR3 DNA is TGTGCCAGCAGCCTAGGGACAGGCTCATCCTACGAGCAGTACTTC. Protein: CASSLGTGSSYEQYF.

V usage is TRBV2 and J usage is TRBJ2-2, with 8 bases fitting TRBD2. The germline CDR1 and CDR2 sequences are SNHLY and FYNNEI. The CDR3 extends over 14 amino acids. J was trimmed by 7 bases and V by 5 bases; bases with no gene match: 6. CDR3 sequence (DNA): TGTGCCAGCAGTCAACTAGCGGCCAGCGGGGAGCTGTTTTTT. Protein: CASSQLAASGELFF.

The gene calls are TRBV19 and TRBJ1-5; D call uncertain. V lost 3 bases, J lost 0 bases, and 9 bases lay in between. The CDR3 totals 15 residues. Germline V lookup: CDR1 LNHDA, CDR2 SQIVND (reference sequence). The CDR3 here is CASSIRPHSNQPQHF. DNA for the CDR3: TGTGCCAGTAGTATTAGGCCCCATAGCAATCAGCCCCAGCATTTT.

The rearrangement uses TRBV5-5 and TRBJ2-3; D remains ambiguous. The CDR3 runs to 14 residues. Germline V lookup: CDR1 SGHKS, CDR2 YYEKEE (reference sequence). V was cut by 0 bases and J by 6 bases, with 11 bases left in between. CDR3 sequence reads: CASSLEPPPDTQYF. CDR3 sequence (DNA): TGTGCCAGCAGCTTGGAGCCCCCACCGGATACGCAGTATTTT.

CDR3 nucleotide sequence: TGTGCCAGCAGCTTGTCAGGGGGAGGCTCCTACGAGCAGTACTTC. Amino acid sequence: CASSLSGGGSYEQYF. The chain is built from TRBV7-2 and TRBJ2-7; D is perhaps TRBD1 (7 bases). CDR3 size: 15 residues. Germline V CDR1 and CDR2: SGHTA, FQGNSA. Trimming stripped 3 bases from V and 0 bases from J, with 12 bases between. Variable domain in full (rest from reference TRBV7-2 and TRBJ2-7): GAGVSQSPSNKVTEKGKDVELRCDPISGHTALYWYRQSLGQGLEFLIYFQGNSAPDKSGLPSDRFSAERTGGSVSTLTIQRTQQEDSAVYLCASSLSGGGSYEQYFGPGTRLTVT.

This sequence joins TRBV2 and TRBJ2-7; 16 nucleotides agree with TRBD2. Per germline, CDR1 SNHLY and CDR2 FYNNEI. Trimming removed 7 bases from V and 2 bases from J; junction bases left unmatched: 11. This CDR3 comprises 18 residues. The CDR3 spells CASIPGLAGGRSPYEQYF. CDR3 coding DNA: TGTGCCAGCATTCCGGGACTAGCGGGAGGGCGATCCCCCTACGAGCAGTACTTC.